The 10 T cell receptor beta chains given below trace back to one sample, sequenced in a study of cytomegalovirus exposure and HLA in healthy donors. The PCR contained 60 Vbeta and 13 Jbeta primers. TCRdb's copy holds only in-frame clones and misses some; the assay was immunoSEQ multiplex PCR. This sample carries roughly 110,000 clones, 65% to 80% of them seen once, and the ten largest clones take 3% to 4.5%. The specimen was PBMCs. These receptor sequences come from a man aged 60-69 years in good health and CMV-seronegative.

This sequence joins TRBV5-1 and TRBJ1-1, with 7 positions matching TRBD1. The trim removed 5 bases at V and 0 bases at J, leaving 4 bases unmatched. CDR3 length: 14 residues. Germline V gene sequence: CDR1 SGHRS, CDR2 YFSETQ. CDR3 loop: CASRGGQMNTEAFF. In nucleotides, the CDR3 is TGCGCCAGCAGGGGGGGACAGATGAACACTGAAGCTTTCTTT.

CDR3 in amino acids: CASSRASGGRNNEQFF. Here the CDR3 DNA reads TGCGCCAGCAGCCGGGCTAGCGGGGGCCGTAACAATGAGCAGTTCTTC. This sequence joins TRBV4-3 and TRBJ2-1; the match to TRBD2 covers 10 bases. J gave up 5 bases and V 4 bases, and 8 bases lay outside the gene matches. Germline V gives CDR1 LGHNA, CDR2 YSLEER. This CDR3 has 16 residues.

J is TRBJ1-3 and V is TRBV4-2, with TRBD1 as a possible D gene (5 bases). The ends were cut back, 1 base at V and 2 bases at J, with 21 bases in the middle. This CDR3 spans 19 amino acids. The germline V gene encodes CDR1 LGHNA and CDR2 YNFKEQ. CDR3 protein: CASSQAALARGLAGNTIYF. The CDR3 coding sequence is TGTGCCAGCAGCCAAGCAGCTTTGGCTCGGGGACTAGCTGGAAACACCATATATTTT.

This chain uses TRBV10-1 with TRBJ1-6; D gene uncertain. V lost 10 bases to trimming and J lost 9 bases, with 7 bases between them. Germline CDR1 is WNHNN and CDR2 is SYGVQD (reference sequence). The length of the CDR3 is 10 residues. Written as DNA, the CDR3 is TGCGCCATACTACCTTCACCCCTCCACTTT. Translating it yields CAILPSPLHF.

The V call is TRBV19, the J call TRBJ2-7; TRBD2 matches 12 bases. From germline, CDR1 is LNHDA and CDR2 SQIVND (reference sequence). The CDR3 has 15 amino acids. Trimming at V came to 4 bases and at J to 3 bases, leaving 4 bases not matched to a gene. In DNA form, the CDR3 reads TGTGCCAGTAGTACGGGACTAGCGGGTTTCTACGAGCAGTACGTC. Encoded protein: CASSTGLAGFYEQYV.

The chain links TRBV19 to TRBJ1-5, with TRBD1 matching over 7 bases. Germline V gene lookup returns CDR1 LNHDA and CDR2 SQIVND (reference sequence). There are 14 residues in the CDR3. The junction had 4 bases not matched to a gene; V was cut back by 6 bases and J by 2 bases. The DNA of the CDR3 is TGTGCCAGTAGCCACAGGGGCGGCAATCAGCCCCAGCATTTT. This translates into CASSHRGGNQPQHF.

CDR3 region: CASSRAGGTYNEQFF. DNA of the CDR3: TGTGCCAGCAGCCGGGCGGGGGGAACGTACAATGAGCAGTTCTTC. The chain uses TRBV4-2 and TRBJ2-1, with 8 positions matching TRBD2. This CDR3 is 15 amino acids long. The J segment lost 4 bases and the V segment lost 4 bases, leaving 6 bases of the junction unmatched. Germline-derived CDR1 and CDR2 are LGHNA and YNFKEQ.

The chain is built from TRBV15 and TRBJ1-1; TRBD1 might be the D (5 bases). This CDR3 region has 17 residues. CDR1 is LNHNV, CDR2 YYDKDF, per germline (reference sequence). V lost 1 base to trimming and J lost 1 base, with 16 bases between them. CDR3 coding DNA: TGTGCCACCAGCAGAGTATTCGGGGGGTTGCAGAACACTGAAGCTTTCTTT. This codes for CATSRVFGGLQNTEAFF.

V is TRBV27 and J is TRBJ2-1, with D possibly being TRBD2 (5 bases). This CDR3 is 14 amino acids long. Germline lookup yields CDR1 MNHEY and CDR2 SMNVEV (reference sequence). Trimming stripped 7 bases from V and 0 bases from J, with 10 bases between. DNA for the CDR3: TGTGCCAGCATGATGGGGAGCTCCTACAATGAGCAGTTCTTC. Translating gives CASMMGSSYNEQFF.

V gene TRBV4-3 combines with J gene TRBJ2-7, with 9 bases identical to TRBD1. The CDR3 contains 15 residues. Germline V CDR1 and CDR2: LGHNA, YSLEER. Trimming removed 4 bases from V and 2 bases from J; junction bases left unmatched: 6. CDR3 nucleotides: TGCGCCAGCAGCCTTAGGACAGGGGTGGCCTACGAGCAGTACGTC. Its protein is CASSLRTGVAYEQYV.